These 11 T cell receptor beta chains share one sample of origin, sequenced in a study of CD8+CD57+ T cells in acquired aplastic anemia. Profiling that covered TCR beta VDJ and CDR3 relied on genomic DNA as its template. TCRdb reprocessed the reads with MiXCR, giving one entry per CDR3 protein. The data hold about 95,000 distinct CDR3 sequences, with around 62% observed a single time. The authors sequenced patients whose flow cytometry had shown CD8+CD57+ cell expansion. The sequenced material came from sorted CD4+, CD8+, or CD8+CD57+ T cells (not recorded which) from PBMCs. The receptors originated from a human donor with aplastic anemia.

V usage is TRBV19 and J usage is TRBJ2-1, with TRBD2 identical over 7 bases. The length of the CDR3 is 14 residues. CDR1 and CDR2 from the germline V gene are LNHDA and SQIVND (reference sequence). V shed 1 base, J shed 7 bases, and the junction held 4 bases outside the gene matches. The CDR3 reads CASSIGLAPNEQFF. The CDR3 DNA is TGTGCCAGTAGTATAGGACTAGCTCCTAATGAGCAGTTCTTC.

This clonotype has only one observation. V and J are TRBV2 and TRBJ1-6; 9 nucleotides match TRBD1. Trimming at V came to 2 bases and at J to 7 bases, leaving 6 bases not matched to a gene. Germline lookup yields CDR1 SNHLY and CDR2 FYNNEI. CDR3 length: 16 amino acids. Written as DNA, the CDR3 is TGTGCCAGCAGTGAATTGGCCGGACAGGGGAATTCACCCCTCCACTTT. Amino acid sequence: CASSELAGQGNSPLHF.

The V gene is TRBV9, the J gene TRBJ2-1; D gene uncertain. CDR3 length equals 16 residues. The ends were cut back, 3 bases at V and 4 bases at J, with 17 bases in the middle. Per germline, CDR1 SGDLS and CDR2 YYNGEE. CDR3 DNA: TGTGCCAGCAGCGCTGCTCTGGCCAACCTTTACAATGAGCAGTTCTTC. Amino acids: CASSAALANLYNEQFF.

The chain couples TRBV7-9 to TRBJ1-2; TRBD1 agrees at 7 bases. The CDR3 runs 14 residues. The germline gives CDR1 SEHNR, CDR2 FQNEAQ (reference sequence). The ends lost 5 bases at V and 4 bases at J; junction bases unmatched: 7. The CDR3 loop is CASSRQGGAYGYTF. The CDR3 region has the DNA TGTGCCAGCAGCAGACAGGGCGGCGCCTATGGCTACACCTTC. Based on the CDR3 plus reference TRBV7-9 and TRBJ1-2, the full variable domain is DTGVSQNPRHKITKRGQNVTFRCDPISEHNRLYWYRQTLGQGPEFLTYFQNEAQLEKSRLLSDRFSAERPKGSFSTLEIQRTEQGDSAMYLCASSRQGGAYGYTFGSGTRLTVV.

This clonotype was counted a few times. The CDR3 loop is CAIRGTGNMNTEAFF. CDR3 sequence (DNA): TGTGCCATCAGAGGGACCGGAAACATGAACACTGAAGCTTTCTTT. The chain couples TRBV10-3 to TRBJ1-1; possibly TRBD1 for D (5 bases). This CDR3 contains 15 residues. From germline, CDR1 is ENHRY and CDR2 SYGVKD. V shed 6 bases and J shed 0 bases, with 14 bases lying between them.

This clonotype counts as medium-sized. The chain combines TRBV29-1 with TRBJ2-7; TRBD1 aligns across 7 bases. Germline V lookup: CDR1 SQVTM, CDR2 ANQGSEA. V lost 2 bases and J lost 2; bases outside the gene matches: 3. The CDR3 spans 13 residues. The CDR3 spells CSVEQQGAYEQYF. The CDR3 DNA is TGCAGCGTTGAACAGCAGGGGGCCTACGAGCAGTACTTC.

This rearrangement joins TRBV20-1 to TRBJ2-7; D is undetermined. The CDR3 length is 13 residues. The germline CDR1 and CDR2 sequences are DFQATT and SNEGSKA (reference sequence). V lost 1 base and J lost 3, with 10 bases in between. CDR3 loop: CSARGKQLYEQYF. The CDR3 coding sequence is TGCAGTGCTAGAGGCAAACAACTCTACGAGCAGTACTTC.

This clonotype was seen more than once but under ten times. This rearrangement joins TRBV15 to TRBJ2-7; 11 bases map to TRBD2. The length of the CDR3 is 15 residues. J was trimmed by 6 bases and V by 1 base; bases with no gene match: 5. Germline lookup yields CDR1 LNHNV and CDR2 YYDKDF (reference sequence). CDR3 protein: CATSRVAGGTGEQYF. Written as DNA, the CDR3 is TGTGCCACCAGCAGAGTAGCGGGAGGGACGGGCGAGCAGTACTTC.

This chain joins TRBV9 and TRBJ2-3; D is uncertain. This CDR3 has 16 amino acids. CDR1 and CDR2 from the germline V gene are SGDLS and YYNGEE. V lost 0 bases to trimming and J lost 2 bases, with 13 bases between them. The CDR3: CASSVGFGWDTDTQYF. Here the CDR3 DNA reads TGTGCCAGCAGCGTAGGATTCGGGTGGGACACAGATACGCAGTATTTT.

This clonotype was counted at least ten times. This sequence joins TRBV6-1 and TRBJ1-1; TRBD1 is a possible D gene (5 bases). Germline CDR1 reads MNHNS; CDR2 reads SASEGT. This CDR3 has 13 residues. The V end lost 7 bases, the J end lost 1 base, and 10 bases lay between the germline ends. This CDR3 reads CASTKTANTEAFF. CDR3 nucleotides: TGTGCCAGCACCAAGACAGCGAACACTGAAGCTTTCTTT.

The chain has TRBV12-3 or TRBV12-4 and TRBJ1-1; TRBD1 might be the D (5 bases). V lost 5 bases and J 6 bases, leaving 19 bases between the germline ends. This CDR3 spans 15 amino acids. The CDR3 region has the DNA TGTGCCAGCAGTCCTTTGGGGCTAGGGTATTCTGAAGCTTTCTTT. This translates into CASSPLGLGYSEAFF.